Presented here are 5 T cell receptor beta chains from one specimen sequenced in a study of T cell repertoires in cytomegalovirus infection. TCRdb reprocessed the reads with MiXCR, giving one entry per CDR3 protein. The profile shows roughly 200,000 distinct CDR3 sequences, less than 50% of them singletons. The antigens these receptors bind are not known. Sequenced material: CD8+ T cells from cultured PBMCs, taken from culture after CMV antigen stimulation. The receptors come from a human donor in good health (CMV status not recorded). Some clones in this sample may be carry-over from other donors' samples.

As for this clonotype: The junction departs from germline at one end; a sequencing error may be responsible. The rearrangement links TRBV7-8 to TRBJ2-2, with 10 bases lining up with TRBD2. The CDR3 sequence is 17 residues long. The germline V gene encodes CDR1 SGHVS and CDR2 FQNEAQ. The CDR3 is CASSSKVAGGNTGVLFF. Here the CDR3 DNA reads TGTGCCAGCAGCTCCAAGGTAGCGGGAGGCAACACCGGGGTGCTGTTTTTT. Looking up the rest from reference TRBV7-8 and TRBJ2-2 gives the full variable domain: GAGVSQSPRYKVAKRGQDVALRCDPISGHVSLFWYQQALGQGPEFLTYFQNEAQLDKSGLPSDRFFAERPEGSVSTLKIQRTQQEDSAVYLCASSSKVAGGNTGVLFFGEGSRLTVL.

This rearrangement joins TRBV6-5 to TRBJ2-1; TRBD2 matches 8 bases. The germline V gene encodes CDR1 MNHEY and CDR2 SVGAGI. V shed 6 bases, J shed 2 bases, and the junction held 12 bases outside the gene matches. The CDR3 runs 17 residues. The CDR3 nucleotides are TGTGCCAGCAGAGACGGGAGGGCCTTGAGCACCTACAATGAGCAGTTCTTC. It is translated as CASRDGRALSTYNEQFF.

The CDR3 DNA reads as TGTGCCAGCAGATTGTTCGCAGGGAACTCCTACGAGCAGTACTTC. Its protein product is CASRLFAGNSYEQYF. This rearrangement joins TRBV7-8 to TRBJ2-7, with D possibly TRBD1 on 5 matching bases. Trimming stripped 6 bases from V and 0 bases from J, with 15 bases between. Germline V gene sequence: CDR1 SGHVS, CDR2 FQNEAQ. This CDR3 comprises 15 residues.

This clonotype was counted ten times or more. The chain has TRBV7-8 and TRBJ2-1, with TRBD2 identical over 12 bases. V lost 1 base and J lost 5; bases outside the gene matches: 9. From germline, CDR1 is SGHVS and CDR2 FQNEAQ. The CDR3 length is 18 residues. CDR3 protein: CASSLGLAGDVVHNEQFF. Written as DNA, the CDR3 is TGTGCCAGCAGCTTAGGACTAGCGGGAGACGTGGTACACAATGAGCAGTTCTTC.

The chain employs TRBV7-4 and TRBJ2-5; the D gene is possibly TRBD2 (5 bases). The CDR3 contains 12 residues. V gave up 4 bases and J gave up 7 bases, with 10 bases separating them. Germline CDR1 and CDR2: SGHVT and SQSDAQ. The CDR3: CASSSPSGTQYF. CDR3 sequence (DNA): TGTGCCAGCAGCTCCCCCAGCGGGACCCAGTACTTC.